These T cell receptor beta chains were read from a single sample in a study of blood T cell repertoires in COVID-19. Sequenced by immunoSEQ multiplex PCR; TCRdb stores in-frame clones only, minus some. The sample contains roughly 140,000 clones, 80% of which appear only once. The sample taken for sequencing was peripheral blood. The receptors here all came from a man aged 60 to 69 with active or convalescent COVID-19. The CDR3 runs from the conserved cysteine through the conserved F or W. The D gene is left open where the match is weak. Size is stated for part of the rows, as once, few or many counts, or as a class when the clone is expanded.

cdr3_aa,cdr3_nt,clone_size,v_call,j_call,cdr3_length,d_call
CASSVGGVSYEQYF,TGTGCCAGCAGCGTAGGGGGGGTATCCTACGAGCAGTACTTC,NA,TRBV9,TRBJ2-7,14,NA
CASSPQTGQETQYF,TGTGCCAGCAGTCCCCAGACAGGCCAAGAGACCCAGTACTTC,NA,TRBV28,TRBJ2-5,14,NA
CASSPRTSGDEQFF,TGCGCCAGCAGCCCTAGGACTAGCGGCGATGAGCAGTTCTTC,NA,TRBV4-1,TRBJ2-1,14,TRBD2
CATSALRLAGSTGELFF,TGTGCCACCAGTGCCCTGCGACTAGCGGGATCAACCGGGGAGCTGTTTTTT,NA,TRBV24-1,TRBJ2-2,17,TRBD2
CASSPRRQVVNTEAFF,TGTGCCAGTAGTCCCCGGAGGCAGGTGGTGAACACTGAAGCTTTCTTT,NA,TRBV19,TRBJ1-1,16,NA
CASIRGKTDTQYF,TGTGCCAGCATCCGGGGAAAAACAGATACGCAGTATTTT,few,TRBV2,TRBJ2-3,13,NA
CASSVARNTEAFF,TGTGCCAGCAGTGTGGCCAGGAACACTGAAGCTTTCTTT,NA,TRBV2,TRBJ1-1,13,NA
CAISPGGGATAEQYF,TGTGCCATCAGTCCCGGGGGGGGCGCAACCGCCGAGCAGTACTTC,NA,TRBV10-3,TRBJ2-7,15,TRBD2
CASSRRTGDTGANVLTF,TGCGCCAGCAGTAGGAGGACAGGGGACACCGGGGCCAACGTCCTGACTTTC,NA,TRBV5-1,TRBJ2-6,17,TRBD1
CASSKGPGTEVSYEQYF,TGTGCCAGCAGCAAGGGACCCGGGACAGAGGTCTCCTACGAGCAGTACTTC,NA,TRBV21-1,TRBJ2-7,17,NA
CASSDPSPIAGVRETQYF,TGTGCCAGCAGTGACCCCAGCCCTATAGCGGGAGTAAGGGAGACCCAGTACTTC,NA,TRBV6-4,TRBJ2-5,18,TRBD2
CASNPGGLAYEQYF,TGTGCCAGTAATCCGGGGGGACTAGCCTACGAGCAGTACTTC,NA,TRBV19,TRBJ2-7,14,TRBD2
CASSLDSMNTEAFF,TGTGCCAGCAGCCTAGACAGTATGAACACTGAAGCTTTCTTT,NA,TRBV3-1/TRBV3-2,TRBJ1-1,14,NA
CSYSRAGAGTQYF,TGCAGCTATTCACGAGCGGGGGCTGGGACCCAGTACTTC,NA,TRBV29-1,TRBJ2-5,13,TRBD2
CASSPGDSAITDTQYF,TGTGCCAGCAGCCCGGGGGATAGCGCCATCACAGATACGCAGTATTTT,NA,TRBV4-2,TRBJ2-3,16,NA
CASSSLLFRGGTDTQYF,TGTGCCAGCAGCAGTCTACTCTTCAGGGGCGGCACAGATACGCAGTATTTT,NA,TRBV27,TRBJ2-3,17,NA
CASSDRVSSSQHF,TGTGCCAGCAGTGACAGGGTATCCAGCAGCCAGCATTTT,NA,TRBV6-1,TRBJ1-5,13,NA
CASSETGFGQPQHF,TGTGCCAGCAGTGAGACAGGGTTTGGGCAGCCCCAGCATTTT,NA,TRBV25-1,TRBJ1-5,14,TRBD1
CASSLATVTDTQYF,TGTGCCAGCAGCCTAGCGACTGTCACAGATACGCAGTATTTT,NA,TRBV3-1/TRBV3-2,TRBJ2-3,14,NA
CASSALTSGAPEQFF,TGTGCCAGCAGCGCCCTGACTAGCGGGGCTCCTGAGCAGTTCTTC,NA,TRBV9,TRBJ2-1,15,TRBD2
CASSPVEAGAHNEQFF,TGTGCCAGCAGTCCGGTAGAGGCGGGAGCCCACAATGAGCAGTTCTTC,NA,TRBV6-4,TRBJ2-1,16,TRBD2
CASSPGLAVETQYF,TGTGCCAGCTCACCGGGACTAGCGGTAGAGACCCAGTACTTC,NA,TRBV18,TRBJ2-5,14,TRBD2
CATSGSGTGGVNEQFF,TGTGCCACCAGTGGTTCCGGGACAGGGGGCGTCAATGAGCAGTTCTTC,NA,TRBV24-1,TRBJ2-1,16,TRBD1
CASSRTGVAQPQHF,TGTGCCAGCAGCAGGACAGGGGTGGCTCAGCCCCAGCATTTT,NA,TRBV7-2,TRBJ1-5,14,TRBD1
CASSIKVGQPQHF,TGTGCCAGTAGTATAAAGGTCGGGCAGCCCCAGCATTTT,NA,TRBV19,TRBJ1-5,13,NA
CASSAHRGGNYGYTF,TGCGCCAGCAGCGCCCACAGGGGAGGTAACTATGGCTACACCTTC,NA,TRBV5-1,TRBJ1-2,15,TRBD1
CASSPTGGDYGYTF,TGTGCCAGCAGCCCGACAGGGGGCGACTATGGCTACACCTTC,NA,TRBV7-3,TRBJ1-2,14,TRBD1
CASRSENTDTQYF,TGCGCCAGCAGGAGTGAAAACACAGATACGCAGTATTTT,NA,TRBV4-1,TRBJ2-3,13,NA
CASSQGTGSPYNEQFF,TGTGCCAGCAGCCAAGGGACCGGGAGCCCCTACAATGAGCAGTTCTTC,NA,TRBV4-2,TRBJ2-1,16,NA
CASSFEGNTIYF,TGTGCCAGCAGTTTTGAGGGAAACACCATATATTTT,NA,TRBV28,TRBJ1-3,12,NA
CASSPGGGTEAFF,TGTGCCAGCAGCCCCGGGGGGGGGACTGAAGCTTTCTTT,NA,TRBV7-3,TRBJ1-1,13,NA
CASSSGLAGWDEQYF,TGTGCCAGCAGCTCGGGACTAGCGGGATGGGACGAGCAGTACTTC,few,TRBV5-4,TRBJ2-7,15,TRBD2
CASSLGGGANTEAFF,TGTGCCAGCAGCTTGGGCGGAGGGGCGAACACTGAAGCTTTCTTT,NA,TRBV5-4,TRBJ1-1,15,NA
CASSLLGQGVSYEQYF,TGTGCCAGCAGCCTACTGGGACAGGGGGTCTCCTACGAGCAGTACTTC,NA,TRBV11-2,TRBJ2-7,16,TRBD1
CASSLASGTGQETQYF,TGTGCCAGCAGCTTAGCGTCCGGGACAGGGCAAGAGACCCAGTACTTC,NA,TRBV7-2,TRBJ2-5,16,TRBD1
CSVLLYADPSHQETQYF,TGCAGCGTTCTTCTATATGCCGATCCTAGCCACCAAGAGACCCAGTACTTC,few,TRBV29-1,TRBJ2-5,17,NA
CATSGGPGGTDTQYF,TGTGCCACCAGTGGAGGGCCGGGCGGGACCGATACGCAGTATTTT,NA,TRBV24-1,TRBJ2-3,15,NA
CASSLIGGGSNQPQHF,TGTGCCAGCAGTTTAATCGGGGGAGGTAGCAATCAGCCCCAGCATTTT,NA,TRBV27,TRBJ1-5,16,NA
CASSPLGGTREQYF,TGCGCCAGCAGCCCGCTCGGCGGTACTCGCGAGCAGTACTTC,NA,TRBV5-1,TRBJ2-7,14,NA
CASSFSVGDNSPLHF,TGTGCCAGCAGTTTTTCGGTGGGCGATAATTCACCCCTCCACTTT,NA,TRBV28,TRBJ1-6,15,NA
CASSQGMRQPQHF,TGTGCCAGCAGTCAGGGAATGAGGCAGCCCCAGCATTTT,few,TRBV6-2/TRBV6-3,TRBJ1-5,13,NA
CASSRRQGWNEQFF,TGTGCCAGCAGCCGAAGACAGGGTTGGAATGAGCAGTTCTTC,once,TRBV27,TRBJ2-1,14,TRBD1
CAISEEPGLEKNIQYF,TGTGCCATCAGTGAAGAACCGGGACTAGAAAAAAACATTCAGTACTTC,NA,TRBV10-3,TRBJ2-4,16,TRBD2
CASRPTGTANEKLFF,TGTGCCAGCAGGCCGACCGGGACAGCTAATGAAAAACTGTTTTTT,NA,TRBV28,TRBJ1-4,15,TRBD1
CASSWARADTGELFF,TGTGCCAGCAGCTGGGCCAGGGCGGACACCGGGGAGCTGTTTTTT,few,TRBV7-3,TRBJ2-2,15,NA
CASSPRGETQYF,TGTGCCAGCAGCCCGAGGGGGGAGACCCAGTACTTC,NA,TRBV11-3,TRBJ2-5,12,NA
CASRRTGVLGNTEAFF,TGTGCCAGTAGAAGAACCGGAGTCTTGGGGAACACTGAAGCTTTCTTT,NA,TRBV19,TRBJ1-1,16,NA
CAWTPRDNSPLHF,TGTGCCTGGACGCCGAGGGATAATTCACCCCTCCACTTT,NA,TRBV30,TRBJ1-6,13,NA
CASSDGTGDEKLFF,TGTGCCAGCAGTGACGGGACAGGGGACGAAAAACTGTTTTTT,NA,TRBV2,TRBJ1-4,14,TRBD1
CASSLEQTNSPLHF,TGTGCCAGCAGCTTGGAACAGACAAATTCACCCCTCCACTTT,NA,TRBV7-9,TRBJ1-6,14,NA
CASSEGSSGSLTQYF,TGTGCCAGCAGTGAAGGGTCTAGCGGGAGTCTCACCCAGTACTTC,few,TRBV2,TRBJ2-5,15,TRBD2
CASSLQGATETQYF,TGTGCCAGCAGTTTACAGGGGGCCACGGAGACCCAGTACTTC,NA,TRBV2,TRBJ2-5,14,TRBD1
CASSPRGSSSYEQYF,TGTGCCAGCAGTCCTAGGGGATCCAGCTCCTACGAGCAGTACTTC,NA,TRBV4-2,TRBJ2-7,15,NA
CASSLLAWGGGQSSYNEQFF,TGTGCCAGCAGTTTATTAGCGTGGGGGGGAGGACAGAGCTCCTACAATGAGCAGTTCTTC,once,TRBV27,TRBJ2-1,20,NA